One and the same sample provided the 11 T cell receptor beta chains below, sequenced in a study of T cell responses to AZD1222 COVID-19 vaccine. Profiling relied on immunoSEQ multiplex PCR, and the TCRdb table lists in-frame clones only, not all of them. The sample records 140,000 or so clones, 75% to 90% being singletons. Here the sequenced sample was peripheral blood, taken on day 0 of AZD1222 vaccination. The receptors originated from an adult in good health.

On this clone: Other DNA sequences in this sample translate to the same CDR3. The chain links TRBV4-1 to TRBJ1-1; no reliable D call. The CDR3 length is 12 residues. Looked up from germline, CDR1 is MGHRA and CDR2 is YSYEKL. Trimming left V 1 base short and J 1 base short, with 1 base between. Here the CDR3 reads CASSQGNTEAFF. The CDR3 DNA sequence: TGCGCCAGCAGCCAAGGGAACACTGAAGCTTTCTTT.

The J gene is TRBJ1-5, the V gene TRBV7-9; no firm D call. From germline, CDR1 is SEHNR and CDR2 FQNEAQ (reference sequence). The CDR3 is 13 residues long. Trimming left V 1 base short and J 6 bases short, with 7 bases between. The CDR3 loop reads CASSLVEAQPQHF. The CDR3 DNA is TGTGCCAGCAGCTTAGTTGAGGCTCAGCCCCAGCATTTT.

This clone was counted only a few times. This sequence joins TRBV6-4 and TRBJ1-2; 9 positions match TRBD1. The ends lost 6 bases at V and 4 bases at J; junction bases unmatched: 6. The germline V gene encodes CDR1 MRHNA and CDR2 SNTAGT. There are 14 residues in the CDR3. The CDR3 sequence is CASSEQGAGYGYTF. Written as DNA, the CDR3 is TGTGCCAGCAGCGAACAGGGGGCTGGCTATGGCTACACCTTC.

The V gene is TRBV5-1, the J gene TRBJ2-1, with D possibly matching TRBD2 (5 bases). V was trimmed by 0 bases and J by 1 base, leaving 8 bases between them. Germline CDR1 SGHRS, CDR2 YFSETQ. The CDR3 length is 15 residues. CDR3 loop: CASSLVGVSYNEQFF. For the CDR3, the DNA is TGCGCCAGCAGCTTGGTGGGAGTGTCCTACAATGAGCAGTTCTTC.

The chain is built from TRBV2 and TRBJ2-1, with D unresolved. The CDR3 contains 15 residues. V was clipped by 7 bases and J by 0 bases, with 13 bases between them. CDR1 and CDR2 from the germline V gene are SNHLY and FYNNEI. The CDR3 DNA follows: TGTGCCAGCACCGACGGCGGCCACTCCTACAATGAGCAGTTCTTC. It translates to CASTDGGHSYNEQFF.

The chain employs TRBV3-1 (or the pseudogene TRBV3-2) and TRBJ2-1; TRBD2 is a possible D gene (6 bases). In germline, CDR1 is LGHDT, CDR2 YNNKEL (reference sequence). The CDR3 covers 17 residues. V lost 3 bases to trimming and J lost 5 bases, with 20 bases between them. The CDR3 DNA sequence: TGTGCCAGCAGCCAGGCTTTTAGTTGGACTACGAACAATGAGCAGTTCTTC. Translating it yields CASSQAFSWTTNNEQFF.

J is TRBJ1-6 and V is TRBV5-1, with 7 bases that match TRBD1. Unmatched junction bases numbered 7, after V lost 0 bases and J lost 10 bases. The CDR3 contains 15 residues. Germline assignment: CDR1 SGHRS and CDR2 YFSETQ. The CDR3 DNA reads TGCGCCAGCAGCTTGGTATCAGGGGGTAACTCACCCCTCCACTTT. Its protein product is CASSLVSGGNSPLHF. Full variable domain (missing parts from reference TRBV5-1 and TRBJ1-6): KAGVTQTPRYLIKTRGQQVTLSCSPISGHRSVSWYQQTPGQGLQFLFEYFSETQRNKGNFPGRFSGRQFSNSRSEMNVSTLELGDSALYLCASSLVSGGNSPLHFGNGTRLTVT.

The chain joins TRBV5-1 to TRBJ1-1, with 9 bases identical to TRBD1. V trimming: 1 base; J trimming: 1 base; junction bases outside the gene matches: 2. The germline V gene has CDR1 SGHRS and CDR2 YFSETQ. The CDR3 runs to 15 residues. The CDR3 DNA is TGCGCCAGCAGCTTGACAGGGGGCGCGAACACTGAAGCTTTCTTT. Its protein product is CASSLTGGANTEAFF.

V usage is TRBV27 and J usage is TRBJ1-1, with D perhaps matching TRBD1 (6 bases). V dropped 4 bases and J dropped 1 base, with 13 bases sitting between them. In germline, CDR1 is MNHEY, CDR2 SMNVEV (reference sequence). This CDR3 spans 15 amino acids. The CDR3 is CASSSAGASNTEAFF. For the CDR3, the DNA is TGTGCCAGCAGTTCGGCAGGGGCGTCGAACACTGAAGCTTTCTTT.

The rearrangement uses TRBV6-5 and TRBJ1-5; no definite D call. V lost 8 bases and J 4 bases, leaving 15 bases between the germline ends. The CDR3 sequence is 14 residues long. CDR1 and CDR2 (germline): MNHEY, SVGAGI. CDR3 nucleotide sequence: TGTGCCAGCCGAAGATCGGCCGGGAATCAGCCCCAGCATTTT. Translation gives CASRRSAGNQPQHF.

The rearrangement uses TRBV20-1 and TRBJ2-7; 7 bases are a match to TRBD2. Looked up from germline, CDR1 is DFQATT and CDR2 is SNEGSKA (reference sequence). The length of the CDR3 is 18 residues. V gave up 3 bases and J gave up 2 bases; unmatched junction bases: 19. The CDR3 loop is CSASMVGGATEGAYEQYF. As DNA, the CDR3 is TGCAGTGCTAGTATGGTGGGAGGGGCTACAGAAGGTGCCTACGAGCAGTACTTC.